The entry below gives a single T cell receptor (beta chain) sequence along with its context. The CDR3 length is 13 residues. Germline V CDR1 and CDR2: MNHEY, SVGAGI. Trimming shortened V by 8 bases and J by 8 bases, and 16 bases separated the two germline ends. Recruitment covered roughly 22 US areas and drew participants whose ages spanned roughly 18 to 95 years. These data originate in a study of blood T cell repertoires in COVID-19. At the level of the study: T cells, B-cell-depleted T cells, or PBMCs supplied cDNA or gDNA.

Per the original methods: Reference gene primer amplification yielded estimated nucleated cell counts. Assay: immunoSEQ multiplex PCR; the TCRdb copy retains only in-frame clones and omits some. V and J calls and clone size are given by that table; D and trimming were obtained from the DNA. The sample shows more than 250,000 clones, around nine tenths of them seen only once. Sequencing input: PBMCs or T cells enriched from blood (not recorded which). The source is a young woman who had recovered from COVID-19. V gene TRBV6-5 combines with J gene TRBJ1-5; D is uncertain. CDR3 protein: CASGRTDWEPQHF. The CDR3 coding sequence is TGTGCCAGCGGGCGAACCGATTGGGAGCCCCAGCATTTT.